The 15 T cell receptor beta chains listed next were all sequenced from one sample in a study of cytomegalovirus exposure and HLA in healthy donors. Researchers ran the PCR with 60 Vbeta and 13 Jbeta primers. Method: immunoSEQ multiplex PCR; TCRdb's copy keeps in-frame clones and lacks some. The repertoire includes some 96,000 clones, 64% of them detected once, and 3.2% sits in the top ten. Sequenced sample: PBMCs. These receptors were obtained from a man aged 55 to 70 in good health and CMV-seronegative.

This chain links TRBV29-1 with TRBJ2-1, with 10 bases that match TRBD2. CDR3 length: 17 amino acids. Germline V gene data show CDR1 as SQVTM and CDR2 as ANQGSEA. With 2 bases clipped from V and 2 bases from J, the junction kept 9 bases outside the gene matches. CDR3 loop: CSVEWLAGVLPYNEQFF. The CDR3 DNA is TGCAGCGTTGAATGGCTAGCGGGAGTGTTGCCCTACAATGAGCAGTTCTTC.

By proportion, this clone is medium-sized. The V call is TRBV27, the J call TRBJ2-1; 9 bases fit TRBD2. V lost 6 bases, J lost 5 bases, and 17 bases stayed unmatched. This CDR3 comprises 18 residues. The V gene's germline CDR1 is MNHEY and CDR2 SMNVEV (reference sequence). CDR3 in amino acids: CASRLYGAPSGANNEQFF. The CDR3 DNA follows: TGTGCCAGCAGGCTATATGGGGCGCCTAGCGGGGCGAACAATGAGCAGTTCTTC.

The chain combines TRBV9 with TRBJ2-6; TRBD1 is a possible D gene (5 bases). CDR1 SGDLS and CDR2 YYNGEE come from the germline V gene. The CDR3 runs 16 residues. Deletions cut 1 base from V and 9 bases from J, with 17 bases between. The CDR3 spells CASSVFSGFGVNVLTF. The CDR3 DNA reads as TGTGCCAGCAGCGTATTTTCAGGGTTCGGTGTCAACGTCCTGACTTTC.

V gene TRBV6-5 combines with J gene TRBJ2-1, with 9 positions matching TRBD1. The trim removed 5 bases at V and 9 bases at J, leaving 11 bases unmatched. Germline CDR1 is MNHEY and CDR2 is SVGAGI. The CDR3 covers 15 residues. The CDR3 region is CASSTSGTGLGEQFF. The CDR3 bases are TGTGCCAGCAGTACCTCCGGGACAGGGTTGGGTGAGCAGTTCTTC.

This clone was seen only a few times. The rearrangement joins TRBV7-3 to TRBJ2-3; maybe TRBD2 (5 bases). V lost 5 bases to trimming and J lost 3 bases, with 12 bases between them. The CDR3 length is 14 residues. Germline CDR1 is SGHTA and CDR2 is FQGTGA. This chain's CDR3 is CASSPSGVTDTQYF. The CDR3 nucleotides are TGTGCCAGCAGCCCGAGCGGAGTAACAGATACGCAGTATTTT.

The chain employs TRBV28 and TRBJ1-1; perhaps TRBD1 as D (5 bases). The germline V and J ends were trimmed by 2 bases and 11 bases, with 15 bases remaining between them. The CDR3 is 13 residues long. The germline V gene encodes CDR1 MDHEN and CDR2 SYDVKM. The CDR3 loop reads CASSLGGAKVAFF. CDR3 sequence (DNA): TGTGCCAGCAGTTTAGGAGGGGCAAAGGTGGCTTTCTTT.

The V call is TRBV7-9, the J call TRBJ1-1; unclear D gene. This CDR3 has 15 amino acids. Germline-derived CDR1 and CDR2 are SEHNR and FQNEAQ (reference sequence). Trimming took off 5 bases at V and 5 bases at J, with 18 bases between the two ends. The CDR3 region has the DNA TGTGCCAGCAGCCCTCAGAGGCGGGTATATACTGAAGCTTTCTTT. Protein: CASSPQRRVYTEAFF.

This clone was counted a single time. The chain employs TRBV6-4 and TRBJ1-2; no firm D call. Trimming shortened V by 0 bases and J by 8 bases, and 10 bases separated the two germline ends. Germline CDR1 reads MRHNA; CDR2 reads SNTAGT. The CDR3 runs to 13 residues. The CDR3 region is CASSDSGLRGYTF. CDR3 DNA sequence: TGTGCCAGCAGTGACTCAGGACTGAGGGGCTACACCTTC.

This clone has only a few counts. V gene TRBV7-9 combines with J gene TRBJ2-7, with 11 bases matching TRBD2. Germline trimming cut 4 bases from V and 2 bases from J; bases unmatched to any gene: 7. Germline V gives CDR1 SEHNR, CDR2 FQNEAQ (reference sequence). The length of the CDR3 is 16 residues. CDR3 residues: CASSSGTSGSTYEQYF. The CDR3, as DNA: TGTGCCAGCAGCTCCGGGACTAGCGGATCCACCTACGAGCAGTACTTC.

This chain links TRBV7-9 with TRBJ1-2; D is unclear. This CDR3 comprises 15 residues. In germline, CDR1 is SEHNR, CDR2 FQNEAQ (reference sequence). The germline V and J ends were trimmed by 4 bases and 5 bases, with 17 bases remaining between them. DNA for the CDR3: TGTGCCAGCAGCTCGTCAGGCCGGGAGTATTATGGCTACACCTTC. Encoded protein: CASSSSGREYYGYTF.

J is TRBJ2-2 and V is TRBV5-4; 11 nucleotides agree with TRBD2. CDR1 and CDR2 (germline): SGHNT, YYREEE (reference sequence). V was clipped by 0 bases and J by 3 bases; unmatched bases: 10. The CDR3 extends over 19 amino acids. The CDR3 loop is CASSLGYASGRKDTGELFF. The CDR3 DNA is TGTGCCAGCAGCTTGGGGTATGCTAGCGGGAGGAAAGACACCGGGGAGCTGTTTTTT.

The chain joins TRBV6-5 to TRBJ1-3, with D possibly TRBD1 on 5 matching bases. This CDR3 is built from 14 residues. From germline, CDR1 is MNHEY and CDR2 SVGAGI. The ends were cut back, 6 bases at V and 0 bases at J, with 9 bases in the middle. CDR3 in DNA: TGTGCCAGCAGACAGGTTGGCTCTGGAAACACCATATATTTT. This codes for CASRQVGSGNTIYF.

This CDR3 reads CASSTGVAGATDTQYF. In nucleotides, the CDR3 is TGTGCCAGCAGCACAGGGGTAGCGGGAGCTACAGATACGCAGTATTTT. This chain uses TRBV9 with TRBJ2-3, with TRBD2 matching over 9 bases. Germline CDR1 SGDLS, CDR2 YYNGEE. The CDR3 contains 16 residues. Germline trimming cut 4 bases from V and 3 bases from J; bases unmatched to any gene: 9.

In this sample, this clone turned up a few times. The chain uses TRBV7-2 and TRBJ1-1; D unclear. V dropped 6 bases and J dropped 5 bases, with 10 bases sitting between them. The CDR3 is 12 residues long. Germline CDR1 is SGHTA and CDR2 is FQGNSA. CDR3 DNA: TGTGCCAGCAGAAATAGAGGGACTGAAGCTTTCTTT. It is translated as CASRNRGTEAFF.

The chain couples TRBV7-8 to TRBJ1-1, with TRBD1 as a possible D gene (5 bases). Germline CDR1 reads SGHVS; CDR2 reads FQNEAQ. Trimming pared 2 bases from V and 0 bases from J, leaving 10 bases between. The length of the CDR3 is 15 residues. CDR3 in amino acids: CASSLRSGLNTEAFF. In DNA, the CDR3 is TGTGCCAGCAGCTTAAGATCAGGGCTGAACACTGAAGCTTTCTTT.